Following are 3 T cell receptor beta chains from one sample sequenced in a study of blood T cell repertoires in COVID-19. Sequencing was performed with immunoSEQ multiplex PCR; in TCRdb, only in-frame clones are kept and a portion is missing. The table has under 450,000 clones, about 89% seen once. The sample taken for sequencing was PBMCs or T cells enriched from blood (not recorded which). The receptors here all came from a man aged 25-45 years who had recovered from COVID-19.

The chain is built from TRBV18 and TRBJ1-2, with D perhaps TRBD1 (6 bases). This CDR3 has 14 amino acids. Germline CDR1 reads KGHSH; CDR2 reads LQKENI. Trimming shortened V by 4 bases and J by 6 bases, and 15 bases separated the two germline ends. DNA for the CDR3: TGTGCCAGCTCACGGCTACAGGGCAGGGATGGCTACACCTTC. Amino acid sequence: CASSRLQGRDGYTF.

In DNA form, the CDR3 reads TGTGCCAGCAGGGGACAGGGGGCAGAGACCCAGTACTTC. Translated: CASRGQGAETQYF. This chain links TRBV12-3 or TRBV12-4 with TRBJ2-5; 12 bases are a match to TRBD1. V trimming: 6 bases; J trimming: 4 bases; junction bases outside the gene matches: 0. The CDR3 has 13 residues.

Here the CDR3 reads CASNEQGEVVNSPLHF. The CDR3 DNA sequence: TGCGCCAGCAACGAACAGGGGGAGGTTGTCAATTCACCCCTCCACTTT. The rearrangement uses TRBV5-1 and TRBJ1-6, with 8 bases aligning to TRBD1. Unmatched junction bases numbered 12, after V lost 6 bases and J lost 7 bases. CDR3 length: 16 residues. CDR1 and CDR2 (germline): SGHRS, YFSETQ.